These T cell receptor beta chains were read from a single sample in a study of cytomegalovirus exposure and HLA in healthy donors. TCRdb's table, derived via immunoSEQ multiplex PCR, lists solely in-frame clones and lacks some. The table has more than 95,000 clones, about an eighth seen once. The specimen was PBMCs. The receptors here all came from a man between 35 and 55 years old in good health and CMV-seropositive. CDR3s include the opening cysteine and the closing phenylalanine or tryptophan. Only part of the rows carry a size: once, few, many, or a class if the clone is expanded.

clone_size j_call v_call cdr3_length cdr3_aa
few TRBJ2-5 TRBV18 14 CASSPGELWETQYF
NA TRBJ2-7 TRBV5-6 14 CASSAPTVSYEQYF
NA TRBJ2-3 TRBV7-7 16 CASSPGTSGFTDTQYF
few TRBJ1-1 TRBV19 13 CAVNRGPFTEAFF
few TRBJ2-1 TRBV7-2 16 CASSSTSGRAGNEQFF
NA TRBJ2-3 TRBV28 17 CASFGGGAGGPWRTQYF
few TRBJ2-7 TRBV7-2 13 CATAGGRLYEQYF
few TRBJ2-2 TRBV9 18 CASSVEFWGRGHTGELFF
NA TRBJ2-7 TRBV19 15 CASRPNRDRTYEQYF
few TRBJ2-3 TRBV5-1 18 CASSLYRANDPSTDTQYF
NA TRBJ2-1 TRBV4-1 13 CASSQVVGLEQFF
NA TRBJ2-1 TRBV7-6 15 CASSLGTSGSYEQFF
NA TRBJ2-7 TRBV10-3 14 CATGDSRSSYEQYF
few TRBJ1-5 TRBV30 14 CAWTLRQGGQPQHF
NA TRBJ2-3 TRBV27 18 CASSPDRGTSFNTDTQYF
NA TRBJ1-1 TRBV5-4 16 CASSLGGQGGHTEAFF
few TRBJ2-1 TRBV5-1 15 CASSFGQGAYNEQFF
NA TRBJ2-2 TRBV29-1 13 CSGNRGGTGELFF
few TRBJ1-1 TRBV5-1 15 CASSQAGRKNTEAFF
few TRBJ2-7 TRBV28 17 CASSLLGSGRKSYEQYF
NA TRBJ2-3 TRBV5-1 14 CASSLMAPTDTQYF
few TRBJ2-1 TRBV7-9 15 CASSRGGAWDNEQFF
few TRBJ2-5 TRBV28 16 CASRVSGTINQETQYF
few TRBJ2-1 TRBV5-1 15 CASSSGLAGVNEQFF
NA TRBJ2-5 TRBV7-9 14 CASSLGLAGVAQYF
few TRBJ1-2 TRBV14 14 CASSRAQGRGGYTF
NA TRBJ1-1 TRBV7-2 15 CASSLSGTGSTEAFF
few TRBJ1-1 TRBV10-3 17 CAISEGRQGLGNTEAFF
few TRBJ2-2 TRBV7-3 18 CASSRTGLAGANTGELFF
NA TRBJ1-1 TRBV27 16 CASSSLGQGTNTEAFF
few TRBJ2-3 TRBV2 15 CASRRWPLATDTQYF
few TRBJ2-4 TRBV28 11 CASEAKNIKYF
few TRBJ2-4 TRBV6-5 16 CASSYSPTGGPYIQYF
few TRBJ2-1 TRBV6-5 13 CATLGREGDEQFF
few TRBJ2-7 TRBV19 12 CASSKQSYEQYF
few TRBJ2-1 TRBV5-1 13 CASSLGSGNEQFF
NA TRBJ1-1 TRBV27 15 CASTPYGTENTEAFF
NA TRBJ2-1 TRBV7-2 14 CASSLVRGRNEQFF
NA TRBJ1-1 TRBV5-1 12 CASSLGSTEAFF
NA TRBJ2-1 TRBV30 16 CAWSVRGLAGYNEQFF
few TRBJ2-2 TRBV7-9 17 CASSLGSGTANTGELFF
few TRBJ2-1 TRBV29-1 16 CSVEDWPGANGNKQFF
NA TRBJ2-2 TRBV6-5 16 CASSSTGLVHTGELFF
NA TRBJ2-2 TRBV4-1 17 CASSQFPQGPSTGELFF
NA TRBJ2-1 TRBV7-2 19 CASSLAQVGVLAGVIEQFF
NA TRBJ2-5 TRBV5-1 15 CASSSMTSGQETQYF
few TRBJ2-1 TRBV5-4 14 CASSLGGRPNEQFF
few TRBJ2-7 TRBV7-9 12 CASSSQGAEQYF
few TRBJ2-7 TRBV7-9 14 CASSSWRASYEQYF
NA TRBJ1-4 TRBV18 14 CASSPQGGSEKLFF
NA TRBJ1-2 TRBV5-5 13 CASSLQGSYGYTF